A single T cell receptor (beta chain) is shown here with its context. Its antigen is as yet unknown. The data are from a study of T cells in Graves' hyperthyroidism and ophthalmopathy. Whole-study context: Once the initial diagnosis was made, peripheral blood was obtained before any treatment.

Individuals with ophthalmopathy presented a Clinical Activity Score of at least 3, a NOSPECS grade of at least 4 and a duration under 3 months. Reasons for excluding patients were uncontrolled infection, other autoimmune disease, pregnancy or lactation. CDR1 is SQVTM and CDR2 is ANQGSEA in the germline V gene. This CDR3 is 15 amino acids long. The V segment lost 2 bases and the J segment 10 bases; nucleotides outside the gene matches: 13. Amplification of TCR beta CDR3 regions used RNA as the template. First-round RT-PCR of the TCR CDR3 relied on the HTBI primer set. MiXCR was run by TCRdb on the multiplex PCR reads, yielding one entry per CDR3 protein. Of more than 500,000 distinct CDR3 sequences in the sample, roughly 16% are singletons; the top ten hold about 31%. Study-wide results and caveats: Expanded thyroid clonotypes (above 0.001) were mostly also found in blood.

This chain joins TRBV29-1 and TRBJ2-3, with 9 bases matching TRBD1. Sequenced sample: blood. The sequence was obtained from a woman aged 25 to 39 with Graves' ophthalmopathy. CDR3 nucleotide sequence: TGCAGCGTTGAACCACAGGGGGCGCTGACTGACGCGCAGTATTTT. Translating it yields CSVEPQGALTDAQYF.